These T cell receptor beta chains were read from a single sample in a study of shared clonotypes between healthy human individuals. The table came from immunoSEQ multiplex PCR; TCRdb's copy has only in-frame clones and leaves some out. In the table there are roughly 1,500,000 clones, 98% of which are singletons. The sample comprised naive CD4+ T cells sorted from blood. The receptors were sampled from a man younger than 40 in good health. Each CDR3 is given with its conserved first and last residue. The D gene is left open where the match is weak. Size is omitted from some rows. Given values are once, few, many or a class for expanded clones.

abundance: once; j_gene: TRBJ2-1; d_gene: TRBD1; v_gene: TRBV5-5; CDR3nt: TGTGCCAGCAGCGGGGACAGACACTCCTACAATGAGCAGTTCTTC; CDR3aa: CASSGDRHSYNEQFF
abundance: .; j_gene: TRBJ1-2; d_gene: TRBD1; v_gene: TRBV10-3; CDR3nt: TGTGCCATCAGCGGGGACAGTGGTGGTTTTGACTACACCTTC; CDR3aa: CAISGDSGGFDYTF
abundance: .; j_gene: TRBJ1-1; d_gene: .; v_gene: TRBV6-6; CDR3nt: TGTGCCAGCAGTTTTGCCGGGAACACTGAAGCTTTCTTT; CDR3aa: CASSFAGNTEAFF
abundance: .; j_gene: TRBJ1-5; d_gene: .; v_gene: TRBV7-5; CDR3nt: TGTGCCAGAAGCCCCCGTGACAGGGGGCACAATCAGCCCCAGCATTTT; CDR3aa: CARSPRDRGHNQPQHF
abundance: .; j_gene: TRBJ2-1; d_gene: .; v_gene: TRBV6-1; CDR3nt: TGTGCCAGCAGGGCTGAGCAGTTCTTC; CDR3aa: CASRAEQFF
abundance: .; j_gene: TRBJ2-7; d_gene: TRBD1; v_gene: TRBV7-7; CDR3nt: TGTGCTAGCAGCGTACACAGGGGGAGCGAGCAGTACTTC; CDR3aa: CASSVHRGSEQYF
abundance: .; j_gene: TRBJ1-4; d_gene: .; v_gene: TRBV19; CDR3nt: TGTGCCAGTAGTTTAACAGGCTACAATGAAAAACTGTTTTTT; CDR3aa: CASSLTGYNEKLFF
abundance: .; j_gene: TRBJ2-7; d_gene: TRBD2; v_gene: TRBV28; CDR3nt: TGTGCCAGCAGTTTACTAGCGGGGGGGGACTACGAGCAGTACTTC; CDR3aa: CASSLLAGGDYEQYF
abundance: .; j_gene: TRBJ1-2; d_gene: TRBD1; v_gene: TRBV28; CDR3nt: TGTGCCAGCAGCCCTCCGGGACAGAAAGTCTATGGCTACACCTTC; CDR3aa: CASSPPGQKVYGYTF
abundance: .; j_gene: TRBJ2-7; d_gene: TRBD1; v_gene: TRBV27; CDR3nt: TGTGCCAGCAGTTTACCCCGCGGACAGGGTTCCTACGAGCAGTACTTC; CDR3aa: CASSLPRGQGSYEQYF
abundance: .; j_gene: TRBJ2-2; d_gene: .; v_gene: TRBV7-3; CDR3nt: TGTGCCAGCAGCCCCGACACCTACACCGGAGAGCTGTTTTTT; CDR3aa: CASSPDTYTGELFF
abundance: .; j_gene: TRBJ2-7; d_gene: .; v_gene: TRBV4-1; CDR3nt: TGCGCCAGCAGGCTCCTCTCCTACGAGCAGTACTTC; CDR3aa: CASRLLSYEQYF
abundance: .; j_gene: TRBJ2-1; d_gene: TRBD2; v_gene: TRBV5-1; CDR3nt: TGCGCCAGCAGCTCTAGCGGAGTCCAGTCGGGAAATGGGTTCTTC; CDR3aa: CASSSSGVQSGNGFF
abundance: .; j_gene: TRBJ2-2; d_gene: .; v_gene: TRBV5-4; CDR3nt: TGTGCCAGCACCAAAAGTACTAGTTCGGTCACCGGGGAGCTGTTTTTT; CDR3aa: CASTKSTSSVTGELFF
abundance: once; j_gene: TRBJ2-7; d_gene: .; v_gene: TRBV21-1; CDR3nt: TGTGCCAGTCAGGCGGCCCTCTACGAGCAGTACTTC; CDR3aa: CASQAALYEQYF
abundance: .; j_gene: TRBJ2-7; d_gene: TRBD2; v_gene: TRBV5-1; CDR3nt: TGCGCCAGCAGCACCAACGGACTAGCGGGAGGTCTCGAGCAGTACTTC; CDR3aa: CASSTNGLAGGLEQYF
abundance: .; j_gene: TRBJ2-2; d_gene: TRBD1; v_gene: TRBV18; CDR3nt: TGTGCCAGCTCACCCCGGGACAGGGTGTCCACCGGGGAGCTGTTTTTT; CDR3aa: CASSPRDRVSTGELFF
abundance: once; j_gene: TRBJ2-1; d_gene: .; v_gene: TRBV14; CDR3nt: TGTGCCAGCAGCCATAGGTCGGGGCCCTACAATGAGCAGTTCTTC; CDR3aa: CASSHRSGPYNEQFF
abundance: once; j_gene: TRBJ1-2; d_gene: .; v_gene: TRBV25-1; CDR3nt: TGTGCCAGCAGTGATACTGCGGTGAGATATGGCTACACCTTC; CDR3aa: CASSDTAVRYGYTF
abundance: .; j_gene: TRBJ1-3; d_gene: .; v_gene: TRBV19; CDR3nt: TGTGCCAGTACCGATGATGGCTGGCCTGGAAACACCATATATTTT; CDR3aa: CASTDDGWPGNTIYF
abundance: .; j_gene: TRBJ2-2; d_gene: .; v_gene: TRBV7-6; CDR3nt: TGTGCCAGCAGCACTCTCTCTGGAGGGCCGGTAGTTGGGGAGCTGTTTTTT; CDR3aa: CASSTLSGGPVVGELFF
abundance: .; j_gene: TRBJ2-7; d_gene: .; v_gene: TRBV7-9; CDR3nt: TGTGCCAGCAGCACCCGGGACCCTCCCTACGAGCAGTACTTC; CDR3aa: CASSTRDPPYEQYF
abundance: .; j_gene: TRBJ2-7; d_gene: TRBD2; v_gene: TRBV28; CDR3nt: TGTGCCAGCAGCCTGGGGGGGACCAGCGAGTACTTC; CDR3aa: CASSLGGTSEYF
abundance: .; j_gene: TRBJ2-1; d_gene: .; v_gene: TRBV15; CDR3nt: TGTGCCACCAGCAGAGATATCCAGGGTTCCTACAATGAGCAGTTCTTC; CDR3aa: CATSRDIQGSYNEQFF
abundance: few; j_gene: TRBJ2-7; d_gene: .; v_gene: TRBV6-1; CDR3nt: TGTGCCAGCAGTAAAACCTTCACTAGCTACGAGCAGTACTTC; CDR3aa: CASSKTFTSYEQYF
abundance: .; j_gene: TRBJ1-3; d_gene: .; v_gene: TRBV10-2; CDR3nt: TGCGCCAGCAGTGAGTCGTGGCCAGGCTCTCGAAACACCATATATTTT; CDR3aa: CASSESWPGSRNTIYF
abundance: .; j_gene: TRBJ2-1; d_gene: TRBD2; v_gene: TRBV9; CDR3nt: TGTGCCAGCAGCGTATGGGGACTAGCGGGCTCCTCCTCCTACAATGAGCAGTTCTTC; CDR3aa: CASSVWGLAGSSSYNEQFF
abundance: .; j_gene: TRBJ1-1; d_gene: .; v_gene: TRBV29-1; CDR3nt: TGCAGCGTGCAGACCCCCAGGGAAGGTCGTGAAGCTTTCTTT; CDR3aa: CSVQTPREGREAFF
abundance: .; j_gene: TRBJ2-4; d_gene: TRBD1; v_gene: TRBV5-1; CDR3nt: TGCGCCAGCAGCAACCGGGACAGGGGGCTTCAAGCCAAAAACATTCAGTACTTC; CDR3aa: CASSNRDRGLQAKNIQYF